This TCR beta chain is from a study of blood T cell repertoires in COVID-19 (dated by TCRdb to the early 2020s). Some background on the complete study: Samples from collaborators originated in the United States, Italy and Spain and spanned both the acute and convalescent phases of COVID-19. The repertoires were made available in a free public database intended to serve as a resource for research on the immune response to SARS-CoV-2. The sample metadata nearly always contained a de-identified subject ID, COVID-19 status, age in years and sex. The samples were drawn from the first 160 participants of the ongoing ImmuneRACE study and from more than 1,000 subjects provided by 6 global collaborators. The prospective study material was composed of cDNA or gDNA derived from T cells, B-cell-depleted T cells, or PBMCs. Where available, HLA class I and class II types were taken from metadata supplied by the sample provider and were not determined by assay-based typing. The dataset comprised deeply sampled blood TCRbeta repertoires from subjects exposed to, actively infected with, or recovered from COVID-19.

Taken from cysteine to phenylalanine, the CDR3 has 15 residues. CDR3 DNA is the only sequence kept; it has 45 bases, read in frame from the first base. As encoded in the germline V gene (reference sequence), CDR1 is LGHDT while CDR2 is YNNKEL. V loses 1 base, J loses 4 bases, and the germline ends lie 12 bases apart. A remark on this clone: No cognate antigen has been identified for it. Per-base quality was not reported, and no clone a single base away is much larger than it.

Study-wide conclusions, independent of this receptor: The amount of clinical and demographic metadata varied by source and participant and was provided uncurated.

The immunoSEQ Assay, a bias-controlled multiplex PCR, was used to amplify TCRbeta CDR3 regions from genomic DNA. The authors' analysis ran thus. Within the assay, amplification of reference gene primers was used to estimate how many nucleated cells each sample contained. Sequence reads were collapsed and filtered to measure the absolute abundance of every unique TCRbeta CDR3 rearrangement. Productive Simpson clonality was computed per sample as the square root of Simpson's diversity index over productive rearrangements. TCRdb took over this immuneACCESS table, retaining in-frame rearrangements with V and J assigned. Such tables are incomplete; in checked studies, under half of the missing clones stem from an unresolved V gene, and the remainder is unexplained. The DNA gave D and trimming, while V, J and clone size come from that table. Recorded for this sample are 300,000 to 350,000 clones; about 90% of them occurred a single time. The top ten clones comprise more than 3% of the sample.

Samples from volunteer blood donors who had recovered from COVID-19 were contributed by a second Seattle source. The collaborating institutions used their own protocols to collect whole blood in K2EDTA tubes. For TCRbeta analysis, collaborators shipped samples as frozen whole blood, isolated PBMCs, or DNA extracted from either of those sample types. The origin of this receptor is a woman younger than 30 who had recovered from COVID-19. The specimen was peripheral blood. The chain uses TRBV3-1 (or the pseudogene TRBV3-2) and TRBJ2-3; tentative D gene TRBD1, with 5 bases matching. The nucleotide sequence reads as follows: TGTGCCAGCAGCCAAGTTCAGGGCAATGCAGATACGCAGTATTTT. This codes for CASSQVQGNADTQYF.